This T cell receptor (beta chain) is from a study of cytomegalovirus exposure and HLA in healthy donors. General study findings and limits: CMV antigen specificity was confirmed in vitro for a few CMV-associated chains.

PCR used 60 Vbeta primers and 13 Jbeta primers. Sequencing used immunoSEQ multiplex PCR; TCRdb keeps in-frame clones, though not all of them. The table shows about 160,000 clones, with 80% to 90% occurring only once. The CDR3 has 15 amino acids. CDR1 is SGHTA, CDR2 FQGNSA, per germline. Deletions cut 2 bases from V and 2 bases from J, with 11 bases between. Details on this clone: Its antigen is still unknown.

The source of this sequence is a woman aged 45-60 years in good health and CMV-seronegative. Sequences were obtained from PBMCs. This chain links TRBV7-2 with TRBJ2-3, with a tentative D call TRBD2 (6 bases). The CDR3 protein is CASSLTAGNTDTQYF. The CDR3, as DNA: TGTGCCAGCAGCTTAACGGCGGGGAACACAGATACGCAGTATTTT.